This T cell receptor beta chain was obtained from a study of Tregs in tolerant kidney transplant recipients. Overall study findings and caveats: The small number of patients limits these findings pending further validation. No direct test of biological reproducibility was done here. Tregs expanded with activated donor B cells seemed most donor-specific.

Only in-frame clones appear in the TCRdb table, and some are missing; sequencing was by immunoSEQ multiplex PCR. The profile shows roughly 66,000 clones, around 90% of them singletons. Unstimulated regulatory T cells (CD4+CD25+CD127-), CD4+CD25- non-regulatory cells, CD4 and CD8 cells were FACS-sorted from thawed PBMCs. Comment on this clone: As yet, its antigen is unknown.

This CDR3 region has 16 residues. The junction had 5 bases not matched to a gene; V was cut back by 0 bases and J by 5 bases. Germline V gene sequence: CDR1 MNHEY, CDR2 SMNVEV (reference sequence). The specimen was CD8+ T cells from blood, collected before the transplant. The chain combines TRBV27 with TRBJ2-7, with 12 bases fitting TRBD1. The sequence came from a human donor who received a combined kidney and bone marrow transplant. CDR3 in DNA: TGTGCCAGCAGTTTATCGAGAGGGACAGGGGGCCACGAGCAGTACTTC. Its protein product is CASSLSRGTGGHEQYF.